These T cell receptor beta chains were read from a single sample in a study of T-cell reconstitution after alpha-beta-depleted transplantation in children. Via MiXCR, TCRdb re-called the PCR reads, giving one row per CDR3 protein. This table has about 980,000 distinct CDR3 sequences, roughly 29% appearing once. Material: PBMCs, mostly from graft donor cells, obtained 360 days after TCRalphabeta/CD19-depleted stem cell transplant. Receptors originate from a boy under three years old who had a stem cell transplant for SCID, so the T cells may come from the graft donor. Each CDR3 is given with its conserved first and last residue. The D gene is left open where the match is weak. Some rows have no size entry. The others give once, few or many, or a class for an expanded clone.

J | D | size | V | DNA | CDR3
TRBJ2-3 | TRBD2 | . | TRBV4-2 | TGTGCCAGCAGCCAAGCTAGCGGGGGACCCACAGATACGCAGTATTTT | CASSQASGGPTDTQYF
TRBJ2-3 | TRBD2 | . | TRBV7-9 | TGTGCCAGCAGCCCTAGCGGGGGGTGGACAGATACGCAGTATTTT | CASSPSGGWTDTQYF
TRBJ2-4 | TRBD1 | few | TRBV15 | TGTGCCACCAGCAGAGGGGTGATGGGACAGAAAAACATTCAGTACTTC | CATSRGVMGQKNIQYF
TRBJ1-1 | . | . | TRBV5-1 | TGCGCCAGCAGCTATATTTCGACAGGTTCCTCCCAGGAGGCTTTCTTT | CASSYISTGSSQEAFF
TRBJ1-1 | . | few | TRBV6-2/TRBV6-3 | TGTGCCAGCAGTTACCGACGGGCAGGGAGGGCAACTGAAGCTTTCTTT | CASSYRRAGRATEAFF
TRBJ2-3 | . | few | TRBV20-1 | TGCAGTGCTAGAGATCGGGGTGGGCGGGGGCCCACAGATACGCAGTATTTT | CSARDRGGRGPTDTQYF
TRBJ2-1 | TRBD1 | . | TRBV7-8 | TGTGCCAGCAGCTTAGAAATAGGGGACAGGGGAGGGGATGAGCAGTTCTTC | CASSLEIGDRGGDEQFF
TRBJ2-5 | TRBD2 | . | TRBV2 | TGTGCCAGCAGTGCCCCAGGACTAGGGGAGGGCGCAGAGACCCAGTACTTC | CASSAPGLGEGAETQYF
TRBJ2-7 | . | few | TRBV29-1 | TGCAGCGTTGTGGGGAGTGCCTACGAGCAGTACTTC | CSVVGSAYEQYF
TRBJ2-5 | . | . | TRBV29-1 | TGCAGCGTGGAAAGGGACCAAGAGACCCAGTACTTC | CSVERDQETQYF
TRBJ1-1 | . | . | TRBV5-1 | TGCGCCAGCAGCTTGGTGGCAAACCCCGGTGGAGCTTTCTTT | CASSLVANPGGAFF
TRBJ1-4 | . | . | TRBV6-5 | TGTGCCAGCAGTTATAGATGCTGCAGGGGCTTTGCAACTAATGAAAAACTGTTTTTT | CASSYRCCRGFATNEKLFF
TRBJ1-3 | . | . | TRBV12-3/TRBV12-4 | TGTGCCAGCAGATCCAGACAGTTACCCTCTGGAAACACCATATATTTT | CASRSRQLPSGNTIYF
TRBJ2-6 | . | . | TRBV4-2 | TGTGCCAGCAGCCCGAGCGGAGGGAACTCTGGGGCCAACGTCCTGACTTTC | CASSPSGGNSGANVLTF
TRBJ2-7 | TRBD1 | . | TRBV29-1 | TGCAGCGTTGCAGGGGGCGAATCCTACGAGCAGTACTTC | CSVAGGESYEQYF
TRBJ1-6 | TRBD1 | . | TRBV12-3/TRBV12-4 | TGTGCCAGCAGTACCCGACAGGGGTCGAATTCACCCCTCCACTTT | CASSTRQGSNSPLHF
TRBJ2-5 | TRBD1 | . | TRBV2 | TGTGCCAGCAGTGGTGACAGGGTGAGGGAGACCCAGTACTTC | CASSGDRVRETQYF
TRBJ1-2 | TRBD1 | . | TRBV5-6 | TGTGCCAGCAGCCGGGACAGGGGGAGAAGTTTAAACTATGGCTACACCTTC | CASSRDRGRSLNYGYTF
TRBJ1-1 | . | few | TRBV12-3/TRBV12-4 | TGTGCCAGCATCGTGTCTCCAGCATCGAACACTGAAGCTTTCTTT | CASIVSPASNTEAFF
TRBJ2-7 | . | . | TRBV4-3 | TGCGCCAGCAGCCAAGATCATTGGGGAAGAAACGAGCAGTACTTC | CASSQDHWGRNEQYF
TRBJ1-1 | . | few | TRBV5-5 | TGTGCCAGCAGCTTGGGGGGGACCTTTTCAACCTCTGAAGCTTTCTTT | CASSLGGTFSTSEAFF
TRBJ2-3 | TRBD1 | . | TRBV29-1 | TGCAGCGTTCGGGGGTGGGACAGGGGACCGCTCGATACGCAGTATTTT | CSVRGWDRGPLDTQYF
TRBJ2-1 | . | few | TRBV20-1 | TGCAGTGCTATCCTACTAGCTGGGTGGAGGGAGCAGTTCTTC | CSAILLAGWREQFF
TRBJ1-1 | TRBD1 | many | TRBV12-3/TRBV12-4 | TGTGCCAGCAGTAGGACAGGGATGAACACTGAAGCTTTCTTT | CASSRTGMNTEAFF
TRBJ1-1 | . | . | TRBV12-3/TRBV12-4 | TGTGCCAGCAGTTTATCCCCCTACTGGGACACTGAAGCTTTCTTT | CASSLSPYWDTEAFF
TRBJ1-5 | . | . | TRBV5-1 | TGCGCCAGCAGCCCCCAGACAGGAACAAATCAGCCCCAGCATTTT | CASSPQTGTNQPQHF
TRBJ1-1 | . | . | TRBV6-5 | TGTGCCAGCAGTTACTCGGGCATCGGCGCCGGCCGTGAAGCTTTCTTT | CASSYSGIGAGREAFF
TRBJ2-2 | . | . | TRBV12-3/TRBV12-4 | TGTGCCAGCAGCCCTACAGGTCCTCACGGGGAGCTGTTTTTT | CASSPTGPHGELFF